This T cell receptor (beta chain) derives from a study of patients and donors after allogeneic stem cell transplantation. TCRdb re-derived calls from the RT-PCR reads in MiXCR, one entry per CDR3 protein. Of approximately 24,000 distinct CDR3 sequences in the sample, roughly 43% are singletons; the top ten hold 78%. Germline lookup yields CDR1 MNHEY and CDR2 SVGAGI. Trimming shortened V by 0 bases and J by 1 base, and 12 bases separated the two germline ends. The CDR3 contains 16 residues. Input material: blood, either unsorted or a sorted T cell fraction (not recorded which). The receptor comes from a human donor who was either an allogeneic HSCT recipient or a stem cell or donor lymphocyte infusion donor (not recorded which). It is not recorded whose cells these are; they may come from a transplant donor. The chain couples TRBV6-5 to TRBJ2-5, with D possibly being TRBD1 (5 bases). In nucleotides, the CDR3 is TGTGCCAGCAGTTACTCGATTGTTAGGGGCCAAGAGACCCAGTACTTC. Protein product: CASSYSIVRGQETQYF.